This TCR beta chain was captured in a study of blood T cell repertoires in COVID-19. Background on the study: Some COVID-19 samples were acute and others convalescent; all came from the United States, Italy and Spain. PBMCs, B-cell-depleted T cells, or T cells provided the cDNA or gDNA that made up the material.

Germline CDR1 MGHDK, CDR2 SYGVNS. The junction had 7 bases not matched to a gene; V was cut back by 1 base and J by 6 bases. The CDR3 is 16 residues long. Original analysis: Estimates of nucleated cell counts were drawn from the amplification of reference gene primers. Assay used: immunoSEQ multiplex PCR; TCRdb lists only in-frame clones, some missing. V and J calls and clone size follow that table, whereas D and trimming were derived from the DNA. The repertoire holds roughly 320,000 clones, with about 87% as singletons. This chain connects TRBV25-1 to TRBJ2-1; TRBD1 matches at 9 bases. The TCR comes from an older man with acute or convalescent COVID-19. Sample: peripheral blood. In DNA form, the CDR3 reads TGTGCCAGCAGTGAATTTAGGGACAGGGCGGTCAATGAGCAGTTCTTC. Residues: CASSEFRDRAVNEQFF.